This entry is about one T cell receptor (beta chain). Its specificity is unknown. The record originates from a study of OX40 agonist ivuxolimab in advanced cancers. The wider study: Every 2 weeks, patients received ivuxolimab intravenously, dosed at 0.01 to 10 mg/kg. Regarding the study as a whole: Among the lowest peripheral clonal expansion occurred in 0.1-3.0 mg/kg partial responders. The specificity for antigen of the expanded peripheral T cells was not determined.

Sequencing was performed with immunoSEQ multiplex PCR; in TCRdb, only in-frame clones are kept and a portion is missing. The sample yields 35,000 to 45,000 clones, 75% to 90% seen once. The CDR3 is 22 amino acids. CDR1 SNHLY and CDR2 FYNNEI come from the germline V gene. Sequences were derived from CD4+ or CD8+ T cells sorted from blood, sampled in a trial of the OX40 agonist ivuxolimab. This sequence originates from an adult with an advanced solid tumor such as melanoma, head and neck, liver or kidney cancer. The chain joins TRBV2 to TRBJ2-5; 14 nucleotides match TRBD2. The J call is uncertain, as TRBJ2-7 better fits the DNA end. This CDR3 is CASSARGQGTSGSVLALGEQYF. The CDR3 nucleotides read TGTGCCAGCAGTGCACGCGGCCAAGGGACTAGCGGGAGTGTTTTGGCGCTAGGCGAGCAGTACTTC.